Listed here is a single TCR beta chain. Its specificity is not known. Clones were read by immunoSEQ multiplex PCR, and TCRdb kept only the in-frame ones, dropping some. In the table there are some 53,000 clones, about 82% of which are singletons. V lost 1 base and J 1 base, leaving 10 bases between the germline ends. In germline, CDR1 is SQVTM, CDR2 ANQGSEA. The CDR3 has 15 residues. These data are taken from a study of T cells after posttransplantation cyclophosphamide. Study results and limitations: Blood and skin or GI T cell repertoires showed limited TRB overlap. Donor CD8+ memory clones often dominated recipient blood repertoires at later times. Recipient CMV seropositivity and CMV reactivation strongly tracked TRB clonality.

The source material was PBMCs. The chain joins TRBV29-1 to TRBJ2-2; D is perhaps TRBD1 (6 bases). The receptor comes from a man younger than 45 with a blood cancer, CMV-positive, and with a related stem cell donor. In DNA, the CDR3 is TGCAGCGTTGAAGCGGCAGGGGAGAACACCGGGGAGCTGTTTTTT. Translation: CSVEAAGENTGELFF.